What follows are 30 T cell receptor beta chains derived from one specimen sequenced in a study of cytomegalovirus exposure and HLA in healthy donors. The PCR was carried out with 60 Vbeta primers and 13 Jbeta primers. Here immunoSEQ multiplex PCR was the method, and the copy in TCRdb shows in-frame clones only, minus some. The data contain under 200,000 clones, roughly 85% of them singletons. Sequenced sample: PBMCs. These receptors originate from a male donor in good health and CMV-seropositive.

V and J are TRBV25-1 and TRBJ2-4, with D tentatively TRBD1 (6 bases). The V and J ends lost 3 bases and 0 bases respectively, with 9 bases between them. This CDR3 is 15 amino acids long. Per germline, CDR1 MGHDK and CDR2 SYGVNS. The DNA of the CDR3 is TGTGCCAGCAGTGAGGTACAGGGAGCCAAAAACATTCAGTACTTC. Protein sequence: CASSEVQGAKNIQYF.

Only a few counts were recorded for this clone. This rearrangement joins TRBV9 to TRBJ1-1; D is undetermined. V lost 0 bases to trimming and J lost 5 bases, with 14 bases between them. The CDR3 has 15 residues. Germline-derived CDR1 and CDR2 are SGDLS and YYNGEE. This chain's CDR3 is CASSVAAGGGTEAFF. CDR3 sequence (DNA): TGTGCCAGCAGCGTAGCGGCGGGAGGTGGGACTGAAGCTTTCTTT.

V is TRBV18 and J is TRBJ1-6, with 7 positions matching TRBD1. With V trimmed by 5 bases and J by 10 bases, 8 bases remained unmatched. In germline, CDR1 is KGHSH, CDR2 LQKENI. This CDR3 spans 14 amino acids. The CDR3 is CASSEDRVRSPLHF. For the CDR3, the DNA is TGTGCCAGCTCAGAAGACAGGGTTAGATCACCCCTCCACTTT.

This chain links TRBV7-6 with TRBJ1-5, with TRBD1 matching 10 bases. From germline, CDR1 is SGHVS and CDR2 FNYEAQ. V was pared by 3 bases and J by 2 bases, with 4 bases of the junction left unmatched. This CDR3 is built from 16 residues. CDR3 nucleotides: TGTGCCAGCAGCTTGGGACAGGGGATCGGCAATCAGCCCCAGCATTTT. Its translation: CASSLGQGIGNQPQHF.

The V gene is TRBV29-1, the J gene TRBJ2-7; D might be TRBD1 (5 bases). The CDR3 runs to 13 residues. From germline, CDR1 is SQVTM and CDR2 ANQGSEA. The V and J ends lost 0 bases and 4 bases respectively, with 10 bases between them. The CDR3 region has the DNA TGCAGCGTTGAAGATCTTAGGGGATACGAGCAGTACTTC. The encoded protein is CSVEDLRGYEQYF.

V usage is TRBV28 and J usage is TRBJ1-4; the D is unclear. V dropped 3 bases and J dropped 0 bases, with 11 bases sitting between them. CDR1 and CDR2 from the germline V gene are MDHEN and SYDVKM. The CDR3 spans 16 residues. The CDR3: CASSLLTYSTNEKLFF. DNA of the CDR3: TGTGCCAGCAGTTTGTTAACCTATTCAACTAATGAAAAACTGTTTTTT.

The chain has TRBV7-7 and TRBJ2-5; the match to TRBD1 covers 7 bases. Germline CDR1 reads SSHAT; CDR2 reads FNYEAQ (reference sequence). The CDR3 is 14 amino acids. The V and J ends lost 5 bases and 2 bases, in that order; junction bases with no gene match: 5. CDR3 DNA sequence: TGTGCCAGCAGCCGGACAGGCACGCAAGAGACCCAGTACTTC. This gives the protein CASSRTGTQETQYF.

This chain links TRBV6-1 with TRBJ2-5; 8 positions match TRBD2. V lost 1 base to trimming and J lost 6 bases; unmatched junction nucleotides: 10. This CDR3 is built from 16 residues. From germline, CDR1 is MNHNS and CDR2 SASEGT. The CDR3 DNA sequence: TGTGCCAGCAGTGAAGTTGGAACGGGGGGGCTAAAGACCCAGTACTTC. Encoded protein: CASSEVGTGGLKTQYF.

This clone is a singleton in its sample. This chain links TRBV2 with TRBJ1-4; D is perhaps TRBD1 (5 bases). Between the trimmed V and J ends, which lost 8 bases and 13 bases, there was a span of 14 bases. The length of the CDR3 is 11 residues. Germline-derived CDR1 and CDR2 are SNHLY and FYNNEI. For the CDR3, the DNA is TGTGCCAGCCTGGGCAGGGTTGGACTGTTTTTT. Protein: CASLGRVGLFF.

This clone was observed a few times. V usage is TRBV7-2 and J usage is TRBJ1-3, with TRBD1 identical over 9 bases. V dropped 4 bases and J dropped 4; count of bases not matched to a gene: 5. Germline V CDR1 and CDR2: SGHTA, FQGNSA. The CDR3 consists of 15 residues. CDR3 nucleotides: TGTGCCAGCAGCTACGGGACAGGGAAAGGAAACACCATATATTTT. Protein sequence: CASSYGTGKGNTIYF. The full variable domain, rest sourced from reference TRBV7-2 and TRBJ1-3, is GAGVSQSPSNKVTEKGKDVELRCDPISGHTALYWYRQSLGQGLEFLIYFQGNSAPDKSGLPSDRFSAERTGGSVSTLTIQRTQQEDSAVYLCASSYGTGKGNTIYFGEGSWLTVV.

The chain couples TRBV4-3 to TRBJ1-4; no reliable D call. V lost 0 bases, J lost 5 bases, and 13 bases lay in between. CDR1 and CDR2 from the germline V gene are LGHNA and YSLEER. The CDR3 is 16 residues long. CDR3 residues: CASSQDPGPRNEKLFF. The CDR3 bases are TGCGCCAGCAGCCAAGACCCAGGTCCCAGGAATGAAAAACTGTTTTTT.

In the case of this clone: Other nucleotide sequences in the sample specify the same CDR3. This chain uses TRBV11-2 with TRBJ1-2; TRBD1 aligns across 8 bases. Per germline, CDR1 SGHAT and CDR2 FQNNGV. The length of the CDR3 is 13 residues. The V gene end was trimmed by 5 bases and the J gene end by 3 bases; junction bases not matched to a gene: 2. CDR3 coding DNA: TGTGCCAGCAGCCCGGGACAGGACTATGGCTACACCTTC. The encoded protein is CASSPGQDYGYTF.

This chain connects TRBV29-1 to TRBJ2-1; 9 bases align to TRBD1. CDR1 is SQVTM and CDR2 is ANQGSEA in the germline V gene. The CDR3 totals 14 residues. The V and J ends lost 5 bases and 5 bases, in that order; junction bases with no gene match: 7. The CDR3 is CSVLQGAMNNEQFF. In DNA form, the CDR3 reads TGCAGCGTTTTACAGGGGGCTATGAACAATGAGCAGTTCTTC.

Worth noting for this clone: Germline and junction disagree at one end, which may indicate a read error. This chain joins TRBV28 and TRBJ2-4, with 8 bases lining up with TRBD2. Germline CDR1 is MDHEN and CDR2 is SYDVKM. The CDR3 is 16 amino acids. In DNA, the CDR3 is TGTGCCAGCAGTTTAGAGACAGGACTAGCCAAAAACAGTCAGTACTTC. Translated: CASSLETGLAKNSQYF.

This chain links TRBV28 with TRBJ2-7, with D possibly TRBD1 on 6 matching bases. V shed 5 bases and J shed 2 bases, with 10 bases lying between them. Germline loops: CDR1 MDHEN, CDR2 SYDVKM. CDR3 length equals 13 residues. The CDR3 coding sequence is TGTGCCAGCAGTCTGACAGGAGCCTACGAGCAGTACTTC. Its protein is CASSLTGAYEQYF.

This clone was detected only a few times. The chain employs TRBV13 and TRBJ2-5; D call uncertain. This CDR3 has 12 residues. Germline V gives CDR1 PRHDT, CDR2 FYEKMQ (reference sequence). V dropped 3 bases and J dropped 2 bases, with 4 bases sitting between them. The CDR3 region has the DNA TGTGCCAGCAGCTTCCAACAAGAGACCCAGTACTTC. Its translation is CASSFQQETQYF.

This clone was seen more than once but under ten times. The V call is TRBV4-1, the J call TRBJ2-2, with TRBD2 matching over 12 bases. Germline CDR1 is MGHRA and CDR2 is YSYEKL. The CDR3 loop spans 17 amino acids. With V trimmed by 2 bases and J by 5 bases, 6 bases remained unmatched. The CDR3 DNA is TGCGCCAGCAGCCAACCGACTAGCGGGAGAAAGACCGGGGAGCTGTTTTTT. This sequence encodes CASSQPTSGRKTGELFF.

The J gene is TRBJ1-2, the V gene TRBV6-1; 7 positions agree with TRBD1. The V and J ends lost 1 base and 0 bases, in that order; junction bases with no gene match: 2. Germline V CDR1 and CDR2: MNHNS, SASEGT. The CDR3 has 15 residues. The DNA of the CDR3 is TGTGCCAGCAGTGAAGGGACAGGACCTAACTATGGCTACACCTTC. It translates to CASSEGTGPNYGYTF.

V is TRBV29-1 and J is TRBJ1-5, with D hard to call. V was clipped by 3 bases and J by 3 bases, with 9 bases between them. Germline V gives CDR1 SQVTM, CDR2 ANQGSEA. The CDR3 has 13 residues. CDR3: CSVEEGLNQPQHF. CDR3 sequence (DNA): TGCAGCGTTGAGGAAGGACTCAATCAGCCCCAGCATTTT.

V and J are TRBV5-5 and TRBJ2-1; 10 bases fit TRBD2. The V segment lost 4 bases and the J segment 8 bases; nucleotides outside the gene matches: 9. The CDR3 consists of 15 residues. Germline V CDR1 and CDR2: SGHKS, YYEKEE (reference sequence). The CDR3 bases are TGTGCCAGCAGCGGGGGAGCTAGCGGGAGTTATGAGCAGTTCTTC. This sequence encodes CASSGGASGSYEQFF.

A few counts support this clone. This chain links TRBV19 with TRBJ1-2; D is undetermined. The CDR3 is 15 amino acids. V lost 5 bases, J lost 4 bases, and 17 bases lay in between. CDR1 is LNHDA, CDR2 SQIVND, per germline (reference sequence). CDR3: CASSVDGTIGYGYTF. The CDR3 region has the DNA TGTGCCAGTAGTGTTGACGGAACTATAGGCTATGGCTACACCTTC.

This clone was observed a handful of times. This chain joins TRBV7-8 and TRBJ2-5, with a weak D call TRBD2 (6 bases). In germline, CDR1 is SGHVS, CDR2 FQNEAQ. The CDR3 totals 14 residues. V was cut by 5 bases and J by 4 bases, with 14 bases left in between. CDR3 protein: CASSPRRDRETQYF. The CDR3 DNA sequence: TGTGCCAGCAGCCCTAGGAGGGATCGAGAGACCCAGTACTTC.

The gene calls are TRBV20-1 and TRBJ1-1; TRBD1 aligns across 7 bases. Unmatched junction bases numbered 4, after V lost 5 bases and J lost 7 bases. Germline V gene sequence: CDR1 DFQATT, CDR2 SNEGSKA (reference sequence). The CDR3 length is 11 residues. CDR3 in amino acids: CSAPGQVEAFF. DNA of the CDR3: TGCAGTGCTCCTGGACAGGTTGAAGCTTTCTTT.

This clone was found once. This chain joins TRBV19 and TRBJ2-2; 7 bases are a match to TRBD1. Per germline, CDR1 LNHDA and CDR2 SQIVND (reference sequence). The CDR3 totals 13 residues. V was clipped by 10 bases and J by 9 bases; unmatched bases: 11. CDR3 sequence (DNA): TGTGCCACCAAAGGGACAGTTGTTCGGGAGCTGTTTTTT. It translates to CATKGTVVRELFF.

This clone was recorded a few times. V gene TRBV19 combines with J gene TRBJ2-2, with D hard to call. There are 14 residues in the CDR3. Deletions cut 2 bases from V and 12 bases from J, with 16 bases between. In germline, CDR1 is LNHDA, CDR2 SQIVND (reference sequence). CDR3 sequence (DNA): TGTGCCAGTAGTATAAAGAAATCGATCTATAAGCTGTTTTTT. Amino acids: CASSIKKSIYKLFF.

In this sample, this clone turned up once. The gene calls are TRBV15 and TRBJ2-1, with D possibly matching TRBD2 (5 bases). Germline V lookup: CDR1 LNHNV, CDR2 YYDKDF (reference sequence). Trimming shortened V by 1 base and J by 15 bases, and 16 bases separated the two germline ends. This CDR3 spans 13 amino acids. CDR3 nucleotides: TGTGCCACCAGCAGAGCTAAGGTAGCGCATTGGTTCTTC. Translating gives CATSRAKVAHWFF.

This sequence joins TRBV9 and TRBJ2-3, with TRBD2 matching 11 bases. Unmatched junction bases numbered 19, after V lost 1 base and J lost 0 bases. The CDR3 is 22 residues long. Germline CDR1 is SGDLS and CDR2 is YYNGEE. The CDR3 DNA reads TGTGCCAGCAGCGTAACTTCCTCCCACGGGGCTAGCGGGGGGTCCAGCACAGATACGCAGTATTTT. Amino acids: CASSVTSSHGASGGSSTDTQYF.

V and J are TRBV10-3 and TRBJ2-3, with no clear D. The CDR3 has 13 residues. Germline CDR1 reads ENHRY; CDR2 reads SYGVKD. The ends were cut back, 0 bases at V and 4 bases at J, with 5 bases in the middle. In DNA, the CDR3 is TGTGCCATCAGTGAGTCATCCTCAGATACGCAGTATTTT. It translates to CAISESSSDTQYF.

The J gene is TRBJ1-1, the V gene TRBV9, with D possibly matching TRBD1 (5 bases). V dropped 6 bases and J dropped 2 bases, with 11 bases sitting between them. This CDR3 spans 13 amino acids. Germline V CDR1 and CDR2: SGDLS, YYNGEE. Here the CDR3 reads CASTPGGNTEAFF. The CDR3 region has the DNA TGTGCCAGCACACCGGGGGGTAACACTGAAGCTTTCTTT.

This chain joins TRBV4-3 and TRBJ1-4; D may be TRBD1 (5 bases). Germline CDR1 is LGHNA and CDR2 is YSLEER. This CDR3 region has 15 residues. Trimming removed 4 bases at V and 1 base at J, with 10 bases between. The CDR3 is CASSLTGGTNEKLFF. The CDR3 region has the DNA TGCGCCAGCAGCCTTACCGGGGGAACTAATGAAAAACTGTTTTTT.